The clone carrying this T cell receptor (beta chain) was detected only a few times. Its antigen is unidentified. Alongside a J-beta primer mix, a sample-barcoded 5' primer served in a second PCR lasting roughly 7 to 12 cycles. TCRdb analysed the 5' RACE reads with MiXCR anew, one entry per CDR3 protein. The table lists roughly 1,300,000 distinct CDR3 sequences, roughly 60% of them singletons. This CDR3 has 13 residues. CDR1 DFQATT and CDR2 SNEGSKA come from the germline V gene (reference sequence). Trimming removed 1 base from V and 2 bases from J, with 8 bases in between. The entry originates in a study of blood T cells in healthy people across ages. Each donor gave roughly 9.1 milliliters of peripheral blood. General observations from the study: It was found that TCR beta diversity correlated strongly with the percentage of naive T cells. Bulk PBMC profiling left naive and antigen-experienced comparisons inconclusive.

The V call is TRBV20-1, the J call TRBJ2-5; D perhaps matches TRBD1 (6 bases). Material: blood. This TCR derives from a man aged 18 to 29 in good health. CDR3 nucleotide sequence: TGCAGTGCTAGAGCCGACAGGCAAGAGACCCAGTACTTC. It codes for CSARADRQETQYF.